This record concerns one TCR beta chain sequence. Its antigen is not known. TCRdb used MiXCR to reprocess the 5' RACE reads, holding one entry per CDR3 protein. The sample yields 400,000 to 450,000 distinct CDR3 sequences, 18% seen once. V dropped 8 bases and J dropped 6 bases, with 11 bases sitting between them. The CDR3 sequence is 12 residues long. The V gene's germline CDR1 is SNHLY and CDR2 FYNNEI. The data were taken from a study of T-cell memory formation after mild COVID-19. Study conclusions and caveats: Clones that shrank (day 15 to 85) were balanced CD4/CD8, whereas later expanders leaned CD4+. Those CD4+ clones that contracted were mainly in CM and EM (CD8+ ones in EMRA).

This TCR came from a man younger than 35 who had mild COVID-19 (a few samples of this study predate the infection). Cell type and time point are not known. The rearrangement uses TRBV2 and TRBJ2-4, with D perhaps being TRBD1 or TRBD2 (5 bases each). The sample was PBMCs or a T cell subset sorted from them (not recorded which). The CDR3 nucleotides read TGTGCCAGCGGGACCGACCGAAACATTCAGTACTTC. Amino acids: CASGTDRNIQYF.